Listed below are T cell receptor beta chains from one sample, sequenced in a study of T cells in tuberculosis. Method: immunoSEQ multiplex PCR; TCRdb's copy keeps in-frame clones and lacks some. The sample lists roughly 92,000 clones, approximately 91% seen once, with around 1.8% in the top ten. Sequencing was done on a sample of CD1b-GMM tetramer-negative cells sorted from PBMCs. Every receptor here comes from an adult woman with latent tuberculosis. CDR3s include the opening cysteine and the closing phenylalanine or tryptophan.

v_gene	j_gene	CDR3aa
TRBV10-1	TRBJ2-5	CASRILTRGEQETQYF
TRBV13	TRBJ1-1	CASSPRTGPNTEAFF
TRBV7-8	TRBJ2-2	CASSSEYGWDSEGELFF
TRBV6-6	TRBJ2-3	CASTITDRGTDTQYF
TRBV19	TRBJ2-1	CASSKLEPILTDEQFF
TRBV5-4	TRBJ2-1	CASSLPGQRYNEQFF
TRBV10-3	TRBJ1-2	CAISESGGAYGYTF
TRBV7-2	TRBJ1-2	CASSLLQRGTGYGYTF
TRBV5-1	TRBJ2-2	CASSSLASLPGELFF
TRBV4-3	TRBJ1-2	CASSQEVIRGATGYTF
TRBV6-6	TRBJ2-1	CASSYYGGASYNEQFF
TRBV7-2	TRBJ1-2	CASSLAGDLYGYTF
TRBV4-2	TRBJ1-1	CASSPARTLNTEAFF
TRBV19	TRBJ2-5	CASSAGATRETQYF
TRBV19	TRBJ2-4	CASTSMGLAKNIQYF
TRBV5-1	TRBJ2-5	CASSLSGGAEETQYF
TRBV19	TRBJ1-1	CASRGTGGMSFF
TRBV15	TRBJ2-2	CATQGQGDTGELFF
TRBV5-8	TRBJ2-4	CATSGLAKNIQYF
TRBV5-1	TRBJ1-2	CASSLGEVNYGYTF
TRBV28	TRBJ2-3	CASSLVGRADTQYF
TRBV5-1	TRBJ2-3	CASSLDGSGYSTDTQYF
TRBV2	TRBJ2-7	CASGQAYEQYF
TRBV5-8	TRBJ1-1	CASSLVGGAAIKTEAFF
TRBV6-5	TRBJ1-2	CASSYSSGQLYGYTF
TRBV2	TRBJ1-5	CASSETGGGQPQHF
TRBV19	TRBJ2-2	CASSSRFGGGAPGELFF
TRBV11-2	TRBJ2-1	CASSAGTSGSKQFF
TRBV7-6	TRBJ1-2	CASSLTQGANYGYTF
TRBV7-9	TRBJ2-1	CASSKGLAGLSYNEQFF
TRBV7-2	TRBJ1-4	CASSLNSRGRELFF
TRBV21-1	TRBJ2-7	CASSKESVSSYEQYF
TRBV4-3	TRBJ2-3	CASSLKSGHTDTQYF
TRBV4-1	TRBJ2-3	CASSQGPSGGVTDTQYF
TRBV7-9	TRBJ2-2	CASSLALGGLNTGELFF
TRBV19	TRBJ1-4	CASTPTGGGSGKLFF
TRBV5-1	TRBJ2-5	CASSLALSSSRETQYF
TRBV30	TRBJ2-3	CAWSRGRTDTQYF
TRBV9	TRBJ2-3	CASGGARGTDTQYF
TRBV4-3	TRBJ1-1	CASSQDVRNTEAFF
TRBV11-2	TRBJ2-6	CASSERTASFSGANVLTF
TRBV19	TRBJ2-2	CASSSGRGNTGELFF
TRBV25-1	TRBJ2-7	CASSFRRGEQYF
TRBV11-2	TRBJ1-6	CASSLSGWRKVNSPLHF
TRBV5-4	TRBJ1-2	CASSLNRQGASGYTF
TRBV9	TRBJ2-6	CASSNRGGVLSSGANVLTF
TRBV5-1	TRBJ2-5	CASSLIDPGGETQYF
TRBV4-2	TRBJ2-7	CASSQDLISSTSGSSYEQYF